The 18 T cell receptor beta chains listed next were all sequenced from one sample in a study of T cell repertoires in cytomegalovirus infection. TCRdb called the reads again in MiXCR, with one record for every CDR3 protein. The profile covers 140,000 to 150,000 distinct CDR3 sequences, with approximately 30% appearing a single time and around half taken by the ten largest. Their antigen targets remain unknown. The material was CD8+ T cells from cultured PBMCs, obtained from culture after CMV antigen stimulation. The source of these receptors is a human donor in good health (CMV status not recorded). Some clones in this sample may be carry-over from other donors' samples.

This clonotype was detected only a few times. V is TRBV4-1 and J is TRBJ2-3; TRBD1 aligns across 8 bases. Germline V gene lookup returns CDR1 MGHRA and CDR2 YSYEKL. The V and J ends lost 4 bases and 0 bases, in that order; junction bases with no gene match: 3. The CDR3 totals 15 residues. CDR3 sequence (DNA): TGCGCCAGCAGCCCGGGACAGGACAGCACAGATACGCAGTATTTT. Encoded protein: CASSPGQDSTDTQYF.

V is TRBV7-6 and J is TRBJ2-2; 10 bases match TRBD2. The germline CDR1 and CDR2 sequences are SGHVS and FNYEAQ. The J segment lost 0 bases and the V segment lost 5 bases, leaving 12 bases of the junction unmatched. The CDR3 runs 19 residues. CDR3 in DNA: TGTGCCAGCAGCCCCCCAGCGGCTAGCGGGGGCCCGAACACCGGGGAGCTGTTTTTT. Amino acids: CASSPPAASGGPNTGELFF.

The rearrangement uses TRBV27 and TRBJ1-6; D not resolved. In germline, CDR1 is MNHEY, CDR2 SMNVEV (reference sequence). Trimming stripped 8 bases from V and 1 base from J, with 6 bases between. The CDR3 has 13 residues. Written as DNA, the CDR3 is TGTGCCAGCTCCCCATCCTATAATTCACCCCTCCACTTT. Translating it yields CASSPSYNSPLHF.

The table lists this clonotype with a few counts. V gene TRBV7-9 combines with J gene TRBJ2-1; the match to TRBD1 covers 10 bases. The CDR3 covers 14 residues. The germline V gene has CDR1 SEHNR and CDR2 FQNEAQ (reference sequence). The J segment lost 9 bases and the V segment lost 3 bases, leaving 5 bases of the junction unmatched. The CDR3 DNA follows: TGTGCCAGCAGCTTCCCGGACAGGGGGTTTGAGCAGTTCTTC. This encodes CASSFPDRGFEQFF.

This chain connects TRBV6-5 to TRBJ1-1; TRBD1 is a possible D gene (5 bases). The CDR3 sequence is 14 residues long. The V gene's germline CDR1 is MNHEY and CDR2 SVGAGI. Between the trimmed V and J ends, which lost 2 bases and 5 bases, there was a span of 12 bases. CDR3 sequence: CASSYQGHETEAFF. The CDR3 DNA reads TGTGCCAGCAGTTACCAAGGACACGAGACTGAAGCTTTCTTT.

Many counts were recorded for this clonotype. The chain carries TRBV4-2 and TRBJ2-3; D call uncertain. The length of the CDR3 is 18 residues. From germline, CDR1 is LGHNA and CDR2 YNFKEQ. V was trimmed by 5 bases and J by 2 bases, leaving 23 bases between them. The CDR3 region is CASSSNPSMRSVTDTQYF. CDR3 DNA sequence: TGTGCCAGCAGCTCCAATCCCTCTATGCGCTCCGTCACAGATACGCAGTATTTT.

Only a few counts were recorded for this clonotype. V gene TRBV12-5 combines with J gene TRBJ2-6; 7 positions match TRBD1. The CDR3 has 16 residues. Per the germline V gene, CDR1 is LGHNT and CDR2 is FRNRAP. After removal of 3 bases from V and 0 bases from J, the junction contained 2 bases not matched to a gene. CDR3 DNA sequence: TGTGCTAGTGGTTTCTACAGGGGCTCTGGGGCCAACGTCCTGACTTTC. Translated: CASGFYRGSGANVLTF.

This clonotype has more than one count but fewer than ten. The rearrangement uses TRBV7-2 and TRBJ2-7, with unresolved D. Trimming removed 1 base from V and 5 bases from J, with 9 bases in between. The CDR3 extends over 13 amino acids. CDR1 and CDR2 from the germline V gene are SGHTA and FQGNSA. CDR3: CASSLELLNEQYF. Written as DNA, the CDR3 is TGTGCCAGCAGCTTAGAACTACTTAACGAGCAGTACTTC.

The genes are TRBV11-1 and TRBJ2-7; D remains ambiguous. The length of the CDR3 is 13 residues. The ends were cut back, 5 bases at V and 6 bases at J, with 14 bases in the middle. Germline loops: CDR1 SGHAT, CDR2 FQDESV (reference sequence). The CDR3 is CASSPLMRTEQYF. CDR3 bases: TGTGCCAGCAGCCCCCTTATGCGGACCGAGCAGTACTTC.

This clonotype showed up just a few times. This rearrangement joins TRBV7-6 to TRBJ2-3; D remains unclear. CDR3 size: 13 residues. Germline lookup yields CDR1 SGHVS and CDR2 FNYEAQ. V lost 3 bases to trimming and J lost 0 bases, with 4 bases between them. The CDR3 DNA follows: TGTGCCAGCAGCTTTCCTAGCACAGATACGCAGTATTTT. Protein sequence: CASSFPSTDTQYF.

This clonotype was found a few times. The chain couples TRBV7-8 to TRBJ2-3; D is unclear. Trimming removed 5 bases from V and 5 bases from J, with 11 bases in between. The germline gives CDR1 SGHVS, CDR2 FQNEAQ. The CDR3 spans 13 residues. The CDR3 nucleotides read TGTGCCAGCAGCCCTTTTTCGGGAGATACGCAGTATTTT. Protein: CASSPFSGDTQYF.

A remark on this clonotype: Being one base from a much bigger clone, this may be a read error. This chain's CDR3 is CAGSLTIVNTEAFF. The CDR3 DNA follows: TGTGCCGGCAGCTTAACAATTGTGAACACTGAAGCTTTCTTT. The chain joins TRBV7-3 to TRBJ1-1; D is unresolved. This CDR3 contains 14 residues. The germline gives CDR1 SGHTA, CDR2 FQGTGA.

The chain recombines TRBV4-1 with TRBJ2-7; TRBD2 agrees at 13 bases. From germline, CDR1 is MGHRA and CDR2 YSYEKL. V lost 2 bases to trimming and J lost 5 bases; unmatched junction nucleotides: 3. The CDR3 loop spans 15 amino acids. The CDR3, as DNA: TGCGCCAGCAGCCAAACCGGGACTAGCGGGGACGAGCAGTACTTC. This encodes CASSQTGTSGDEQYF.

Only a few counts were recorded for this clonotype. The chain combines TRBV12-3 or TRBV12-4 with TRBJ2-2, with 9 bases fitting TRBD1. This CDR3 region has 15 residues. J lost 5 bases, V lost 6 bases, and 7 bases had no gene match. The CDR3 bases are TGTGCCAGCAGCACCGGGACAGGGAGGACCGGGGAGCTGTTTTTT. Translated: CASSTGTGRTGELFF.

V and J are TRBV28 and TRBJ1-4, with 7 bases identical to TRBD1. The length of the CDR3 is 14 residues. Germline-derived CDR1 and CDR2 are MDHEN and SYDVKM. The V gene end was trimmed by 3 bases and the J gene end by 6 bases; junction bases not matched to a gene: 4. DNA for the CDR3: TGTGCCAGCAGTTTTCCCGGGACAGATGAAAAACTGTTTTTT. This sequence encodes CASSFPGTDEKLFF.

This clonotype was counted between two and nine times. The V call is TRBV6-6, the J call TRBJ2-3; TRBD1 is a possible D gene (6 bases). Germline V CDR1 and CDR2: MNHNY, SVGAGI (reference sequence). V was shortened by 5 bases and J by 3 bases, with 18 bases between the two germline ends. CDR3 length equals 16 residues. CDR3 DNA: TGTGCCAGCAGTCCACGGGGTACAGGGATAACAGATACGCAGTATTTT. This sequence encodes CASSPRGTGITDTQYF.

This clonotype was counted a few times. The rearrangement uses TRBV18 and TRBJ2-7; D gene unclear. CDR1 and CDR2 from the germline V gene are KGHSH and LQKENI. The CDR3 consists of 11 residues. Trimming left V 2 bases short and J 5 bases short, with 4 bases between. The CDR3 sequence is CASSPSDEQYF. CDR3 DNA sequence: TGTGCCAGCTCACCAAGCGACGAGCAGTACTTC.

This clonotype has just a few counts. The chain has TRBV12-3 or TRBV12-4 and TRBJ2-6; D not certain. The CDR3 extends over 15 amino acids. The V gene lost 3 bases and the J gene lost 0 bases, with 6 bases spanning the gap. The CDR3 sequence: CASSFLFSGANVLTF. The CDR3 bases are TGTGCCAGCAGTTTTCTCTTCTCTGGGGCCAACGTCCTGACTTTC.